The T cell receptor beta chain described here comes from a study of CD8 T cells in Susac syndrome. Findings and caveats of the study: A relatively small number of individuals underwent TCR sequencing and HLA analysis.

Concerning this clonotype itself: Its antigen is as yet unknown.

V lost 5 bases, J lost 6 bases, and 10 bases stayed unmatched. The CDR3 is 15 amino acids. Germline CDR1 SEHNR, CDR2 FQNEAQ (reference sequence). A quantity of 0.5 to 1 ug RNA underwent reverse transcription using random hexamers. Across 54 Vbeta and 13 Jbeta, TCR beta CDR3 was amplified with immunoSEQ multiplex PCR. Using its own MiXCR run on the immunoSEQ multiplex PCR reads, TCRdb lists one record per CDR3 protein. This table has some 300,000 distinct CDR3 sequences, around 83% appearing once. Sequencing targeted TCR beta in T cells from blood (CD8+ and CD4+). Negative isolation was used for CD8+ and CD4+ T cells and FACS enrichment for TEMRA cells.

The material sequenced was CD8+ T cells from PBMCs. This TCR was recovered from a human donor with multiple sclerosis. J is TRBJ2-5 and V is TRBV7-9, with 9 nucleotides matching TRBD1. The CDR3 loop reads CASSTNTGGVKTQYF. CDR3 coding DNA: TGTGCCAGCAGCACAAACACAGGGGGCGTAAAGACCCAGTACTTC.